This T cell receptor beta chain derives from a study of blood T cell repertoires in COVID-19 (TCRdb year 2020). Concerning the study at large: Samples covering the acute and convalescent phases of COVID-19 were provided by collaborators in the United States, Italy and Spain. The prospective study material was composed of cDNA or gDNA derived from T cells, B-cell-depleted T cells, or PBMCs. The dataset comprised deeply sampled blood TCRbeta repertoires from subjects exposed to, actively infected with, or recovered from COVID-19. A freely available public database, intended as a resource for researchers studying the immune response to SARS-CoV-2, is where the repertoires were released. Samples came from the ongoing ImmuneRACE study (first 160 participants) plus 1,254 subjects from 6 global collaborators. Nearly every sample came with metadata listing a de-identified subject ID, COVID-19 status, age in years and sex. Where HLA class I and class II types were available, the types were taken from metadata supplied by the sample provider, not from assay-based typing.

Whole blood was collected in K2EDTA tubes by collaborating institutions according to the institutions' own protocols. For TCRbeta analysis, collaborator samples were shipped as frozen whole blood, as isolated PBMCs, or as DNA extracted from either sample type. From a lookup of the germline V gene (reference sequence), CDR1 and CDR2 are PRHDT and FYEKMQ. Ends trimmed: V by 5 bases, J by 5 bases; bases unmatched to a gene: 10. Measured from the cysteine to the phenylalanine, the CDR3 is 16 residues long. The retained sequence is limited to the CDR3, 48 bases, with the frame set at the first base. General conclusions and limits of the study: The quantity of clinical and demographic metadata differed by source and by participant and was supplied without curation.

Turning to this clone: This clone's antigen is unknown. The input lacks base qualities; no much larger clone sits a single base away.

TCRbeta CDR3 regions were amplified from genomic DNA by means of the immunoSEQ Assay, a bias-controlled multiplex PCR. The paper's data handling went like this. Nucleated cell counts per sample were estimated from amplification of reference gene primers within the assay. To quantify the absolute abundance of each unique TCRbeta CDR3 rearrangement, sequence reads were collapsed and filtered. Productive Simpson clonality was computed per sample as the square root of Simpson's diversity index over productive rearrangements. The clones in this table, taken by TCRdb from immuneACCESS, are in-frame only. Not every clone is retained; where verified, under half of the shortfall comes from an unresolved V gene, and the cause of the rest is unknown. V and J calls and clone size are copied from that table; D and trimming were computed from the DNA. For this sample the table gives approximately 100,000 clones, of which approximately 89% were detected only once. More than 0.85% of the sample goes to the ten largest clones.

The TCR originated in a man between 60 and 70 years old with acute or convalescent COVID-19. Rearrangement joined TRBV13 to TRBJ2-5, with 11 middle bases fitting TRBD2. The sample taken for sequencing was peripheral blood. The DNA sequence is as follows: TGTGCCAGCAGCCTTTTCCTAGCGGGAGGATCGGAGACCCAGTACTTC. Its translation reads: CASSLFLAGGSETQYF.